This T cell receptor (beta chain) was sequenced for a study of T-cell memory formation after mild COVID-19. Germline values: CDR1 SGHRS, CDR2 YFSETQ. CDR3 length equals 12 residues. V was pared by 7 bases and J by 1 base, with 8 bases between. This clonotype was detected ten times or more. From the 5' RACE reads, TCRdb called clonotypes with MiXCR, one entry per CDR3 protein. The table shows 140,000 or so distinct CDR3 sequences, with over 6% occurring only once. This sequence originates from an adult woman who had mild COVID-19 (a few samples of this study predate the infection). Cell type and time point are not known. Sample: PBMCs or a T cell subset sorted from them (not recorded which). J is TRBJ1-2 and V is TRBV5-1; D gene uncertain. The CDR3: CASSDVNYGYTF. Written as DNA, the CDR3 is TGCGCCAGCTCGGATGTTAACTATGGCTACACCTTC.